This T cell receptor beta chain was recovered during a study of OX40 agonist ivuxolimab in advanced cancers. Study outcomes and limitations: Expansion of clones was among the lowest in partial responders at 0.1-3.0 mg/kg. Both blood CD4+ and CD8+ T cells showed clonal growth by week 6 at 0.1 to 3.0 mg/kg.

Comments on this clone: Its antigen is still unknown.

Profiled with immunoSEQ multiplex PCR; TCRdb holds only in-frame clones, not every one. The sample holds about 33,000 clones, approximately 80% seen once. Germline V lookup: CDR1 SNHLY, CDR2 FYNNEI. Trimming at V came to 2 bases and at J to 0 bases, leaving 4 bases not matched to a gene. The CDR3 is 15 amino acids. Here the sequenced sample was CD4+ or CD8+ T cells sorted from blood, taken in a trial of the OX40 agonist ivuxolimab. The rearrangement uses TRBV2 and TRBJ2-7; 7 bases match TRBD1. The TCR was taken from an adult with an advanced solid tumor such as melanoma, head and neck, liver or kidney cancer. The CDR3 spells CASSELTGSSYEQYF. CDR3 nucleotides: TGTGCCAGCAGTGAATTGACAGGGAGCTCCTACGAGCAGTACTTC.